This T cell receptor beta chain is drawn from a study of shared T cell receptors in the human thymus. V dropped 1 base and J dropped 4; count of bases not matched to a gene: 8. The CDR3 is made up of 18 amino acids. Per germline, CDR1 LGHNA and CDR2 YNFKEQ. The method was immunoSEQ multiplex PCR; TCRdb's version includes in-frame clones alone and lacks a portion of them. Of hundreds of thousands of clones in the sample, approximately 87% were seen once. The sample also formed part of further work on human thymus T cells. From that study: Resections obtained during corrective heart surgery supplied the thymus tissue.

This rearrangement joins TRBV4-2 to TRBJ2-2; 11 nucleotides line up with TRBD2. The sample consisted of thymocytes. The TCR comes from a boy under two years old with a congenital heart defect. The CDR3 loop reads CASSQGIAGGPGTGELFF. CDR3 sequence (DNA): TGTGCCAGCAGCCAAGGAATAGCGGGGGGGCCTGGCACCGGGGAGCTGTTTTTT.